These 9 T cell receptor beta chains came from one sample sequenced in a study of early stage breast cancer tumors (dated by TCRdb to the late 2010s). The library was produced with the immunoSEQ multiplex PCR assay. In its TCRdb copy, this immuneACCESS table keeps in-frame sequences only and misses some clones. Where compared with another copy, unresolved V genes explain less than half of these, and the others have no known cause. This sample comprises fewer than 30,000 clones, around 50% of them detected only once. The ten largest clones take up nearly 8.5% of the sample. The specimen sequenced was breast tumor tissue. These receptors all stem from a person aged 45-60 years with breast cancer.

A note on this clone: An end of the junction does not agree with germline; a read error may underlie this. DNA for the CDR3: TGTGCCAGCAGCCGACAATCTTTGGCGGGAGTCGAGTTTTTC. Protein: CASSRQSLAGVEFF. The chain links TRBV6-1 to TRBJ2-7, with 7 bases identical to TRBD2. Germline V gene sequence: CDR1 MNHNS, CDR2 SASEGT. The CDR3 runs to 14 residues.

The CDR3 reads CASSPVQRPTQYF. The CDR3 DNA is TGTGCCAGCAGCCCGGTTCAGCGACCAACGCAGTATTTT. The chain couples TRBV5-5 to TRBJ2-3; D uncertain. Trimming removed 4 bases from V and 9 bases from J, with 15 bases in between. Germline V gives CDR1 SGHKS, CDR2 YYEKEE (reference sequence). The CDR3 totals 13 residues. Full variable domain (outside the CDR3, taken from reference TRBV5-5 and TRBJ2-3): DAGVTQSPTHLIKTRGQQVTLRCSPISGHKSVSWYQQVLGQGPQFIFQYYEKEERGRGNFPDRFSARQFPNYSSELNVNALLLGDSALYLCASSPVQRPTQYFGPGTRLTVL.

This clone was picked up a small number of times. The CDR3 coding sequence is TGTGCCAGCTCACTGGAAGGTGAGCAGTTCTTC. It translates to CASSLEGEQFF. The V and J genes are TRBV18 and TRBJ2-1; D is unclear. The CDR3 sequence is 11 residues long. CDR1 is KGHSH, CDR2 LQKENI, per germline. Trimming removed 4 bases from V and 9 bases from J, with 7 bases in between. The whole variable domain, remainder taken from reference TRBV18 and TRBJ2-1, is NAGVMQNPRHLVRRRGQEARLRCSPMKGHSHVYWYRQLPEEGLKFMVYLQKENIIDESGMPKERFSAEFPKEGPSILRIQQVVRGDSAAYFCASSLEGEQFFGPGTRLTVL.

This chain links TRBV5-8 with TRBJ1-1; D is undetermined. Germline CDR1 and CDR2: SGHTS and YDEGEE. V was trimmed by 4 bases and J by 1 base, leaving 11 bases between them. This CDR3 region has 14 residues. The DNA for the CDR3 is TGTGCCAGCAGCCTTTTACAACGGAACACTGAAGCTTTCTTT. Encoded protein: CASSLLQRNTEAFF.

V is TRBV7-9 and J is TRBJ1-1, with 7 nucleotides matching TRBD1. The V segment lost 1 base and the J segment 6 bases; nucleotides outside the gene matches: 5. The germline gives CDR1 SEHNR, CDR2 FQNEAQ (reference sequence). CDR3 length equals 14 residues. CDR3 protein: CASSLGQGGAEAFF. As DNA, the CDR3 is TGTGCCAGCAGCTTAGGACAGGGAGGGGCTGAAGCTTTCTTT.

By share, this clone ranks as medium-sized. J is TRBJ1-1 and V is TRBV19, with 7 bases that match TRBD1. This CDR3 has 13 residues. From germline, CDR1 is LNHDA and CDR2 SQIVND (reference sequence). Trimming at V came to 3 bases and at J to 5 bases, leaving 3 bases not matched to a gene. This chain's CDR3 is CASSIGRGTEAFF. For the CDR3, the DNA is TGTGCCAGTAGTATCGGCAGGGGGACTGAAGCTTTCTTT.

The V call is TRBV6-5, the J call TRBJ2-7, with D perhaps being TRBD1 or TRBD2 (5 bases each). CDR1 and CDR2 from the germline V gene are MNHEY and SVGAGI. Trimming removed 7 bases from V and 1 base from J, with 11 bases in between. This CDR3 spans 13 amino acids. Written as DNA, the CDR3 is TGTGCCAGCATAAGGGGACGTTCCTACGAGCAGTACTTC. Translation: CASIRGRSYEQYF.

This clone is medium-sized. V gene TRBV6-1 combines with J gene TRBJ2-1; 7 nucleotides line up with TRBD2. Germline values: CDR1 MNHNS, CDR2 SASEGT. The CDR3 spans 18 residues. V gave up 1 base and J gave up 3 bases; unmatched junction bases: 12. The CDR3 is CASSEDHWGGSLYNEQFF. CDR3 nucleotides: TGTGCCAGCAGTGAAGATCACTGGGGAGGGTCCCTCTACAATGAGCAGTTCTTC.

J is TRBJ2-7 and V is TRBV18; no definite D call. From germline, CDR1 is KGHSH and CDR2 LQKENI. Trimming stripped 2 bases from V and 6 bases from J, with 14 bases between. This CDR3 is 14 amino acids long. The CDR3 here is CASSPRRVPFEQYF. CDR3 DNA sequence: TGTGCCAGCTCACCAAGGCGAGTTCCGTTCGAGCAGTACTTC.